The sequence of this TCR beta chain was determined in a study of blood T cells in healthy people across ages. Primed by a sample-barcoded 5' primer and a J-beta primer mix, a second PCR proceeded for 7 to 11 cycles. TCRdb passed the 5' RACE reads through MiXCR, listing each CDR3 protein once. Of roughly 2 million distinct CDR3 sequences listed, 40% to 55% are singletons. This clonotype was sampled from a woman aged 40 to 50 in good health. The sequenced sample was blood.

CDR3 nucleotides: TGTGCCAGCAGCGCCACGGGACAGGGTGTCGAAAAACTGTTTTTT. It is translated as CASSATGQGVEKLFF. This rearrangement joins TRBV9 to TRBJ1-4, with 9 nucleotides matching TRBD1. CDR3 length equals 15 residues. After removal of 3 bases from V and 8 bases from J, the junction contained 8 bases not matched to a gene. Germline CDR1 reads SGDLS; CDR2 reads YYNGEE.